This T cell receptor (beta chain) was documented in a study of OX40 agonist ivuxolimab in advanced cancers. The CDR3 runs 15 residues. V lost 5 bases to trimming and J lost 1 base; unmatched junction nucleotides: 7. Germline V gene lookup returns CDR1 SGHNT and CDR2 YYREEE (reference sequence). The table came from immunoSEQ multiplex PCR; TCRdb's copy has only in-frame clones and leaves some out. The sample yields 55,000 to 70,000 clones, about 80% seen once. The sequencing here drew on CD4+ or CD8+ T cells sorted from blood, taken in a trial of the OX40 agonist ivuxolimab. The chain carries TRBV5-4 and TRBJ1-1, with 8 bases fitting TRBD1. The receptor was derived from an adult with an advanced solid tumor such as melanoma, head and neck, liver or kidney cancer. CDR3 nucleotide sequence: TGTGCCAGCAGGAGTACCGGGACAGGGAACACTGAAGCTTTCTTT. It is translated as CASRSTGTGNTEAFF.